This TCR beta chain comes out of a study of cytomegalovirus exposure and HLA in healthy donors. A note on this clone: The antigen is unknown.

Study-level results: Despite most TCR sequences being rare, some public TCRs occurred in many donors. According to an earlier analysis, most TCR beta V segments yielded productive rearrangements about 87% or about 30% of the time.

With 60 Vbeta and 13 Jbeta primers, the PCR was carried out. Clones were read by immunoSEQ multiplex PCR, and TCRdb kept only the in-frame ones, dropping some. The sample table includes about 200,000 clones. CDR1 and CDR2 (germline): SGHTA, FQGTGA. This CDR3 has 13 residues. Trimming removed 4 bases at V and 6 bases at J, with 9 bases between. Material: PBMCs. This TCR derives from a boy between 10 and 17 years old in good health and CMV-seronegative. The chain carries TRBV7-3 and TRBJ1-4, with D hard to call. The CDR3 nucleotides are TGTGCCAGCAGCTCTGGGCCGGATGAAAAACTGTTTTTT. This codes for CASSSGPDEKLFF.